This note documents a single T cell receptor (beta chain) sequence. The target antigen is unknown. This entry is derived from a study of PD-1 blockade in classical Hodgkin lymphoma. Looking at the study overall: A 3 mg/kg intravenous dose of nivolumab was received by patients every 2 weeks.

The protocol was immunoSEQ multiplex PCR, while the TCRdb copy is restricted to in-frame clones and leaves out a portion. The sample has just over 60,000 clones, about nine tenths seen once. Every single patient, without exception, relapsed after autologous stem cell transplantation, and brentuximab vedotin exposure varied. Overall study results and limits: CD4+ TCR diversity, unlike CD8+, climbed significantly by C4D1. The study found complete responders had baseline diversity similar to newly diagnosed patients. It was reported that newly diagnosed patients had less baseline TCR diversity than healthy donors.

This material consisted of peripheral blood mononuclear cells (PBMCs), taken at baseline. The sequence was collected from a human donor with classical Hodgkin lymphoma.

CDR3 bases: TGTGCCAGCAGCCCGCTCCCTACTAGCACTCAGCAGTTCTTC. Its translation is CASSPLPTSTQQFF. J is TRBJ2-1 and V is TRBV7-3; D perhaps matches TRBD2 (6 bases). V was shortened by 5 bases and J by 11 bases, with 19 bases between the two germline ends. This CDR3 has 14 amino acids. CDR1 and CDR2 from the germline V gene are SGHTA and FQGTGA.